This entry lists 23 T cell receptor beta chains sequenced from one sample in a study of response to subunit inactivated influenza vaccine. TCRdb itself ran the RT-PCR reads through MiXCR, one entry per CDR3 protein. The sample consists of around 650,000 distinct CDR3 sequences, about 15% of them appearing once. Here the sequenced sample was PBMCs from blood, taken approximately 12 days after vaccination. These receptors all stem from a man aged 50 or older who received an inactivated influenza vaccine.

The gene calls are TRBV27 and TRBJ2-7; D unclear. Trimming left V 4 bases short and J 3 bases short, with 10 bases between. CDR3 length equals 13 residues. Looked up from germline, CDR1 is MNHEY and CDR2 is SMNVEV (reference sequence). The CDR3 protein is CASSYGRYYEQYF. CDR3 DNA: TGTGCCAGCAGTTATGGTCGCTACTACGAGCAGTACTTC.

The genes are TRBV12-3 or TRBV12-4 and TRBJ2-1; TRBD2 agrees at 7 bases. The CDR3 runs to 15 residues. Losses at the gene ends were 3 bases for V and 2 bases for J; bases not matched to a gene: 4. The CDR3, as DNA: TGTGCCAGCAGTTTTAGGCGGGGGACCTACAATGAGCAGTTCTTC. It encodes CASSFRRGTYNEQFF.

This clonotype was seen only a few times. This chain joins TRBV20-1 and TRBJ2-1; TRBD1 is a possible D gene (6 bases). The CDR3 consists of 19 residues. From germline, CDR1 is DFQATT and CDR2 SNEGSKA (reference sequence). Trimming removed 3 bases at V and 0 bases at J, with 24 bases between. The CDR3 here is CSASQGFGAALTSYNEQFF. The CDR3 region has the DNA TGCAGTGCTAGCCAGGGGTTTGGGGCCGCCTTAACCTCCTACAATGAGCAGTTCTTC.

This rearrangement joins TRBV24-1 to TRBJ2-7, with D maybe TRBD2 (6 bases). Germline CDR1 reads KGHDR; CDR2 reads SFDVKD. The CDR3 is made up of 14 amino acids. Trimming took 4 bases from V and 6 from J, leaving 15 bases between them. The CDR3 region is CATSELAGRTEQYF. CDR3 bases: TGTGCCACCAGTGAACTTGCGGGACGGACCGAGCAGTACTTC.

This clonotype was seen repeatedly, ten times or more. The V gene is TRBV9, the J gene TRBJ2-3; D is perhaps TRBD1 or TRBD2 (5 bases each). Deletions cut 3 bases from V and 1 base from J, with 12 bases between. The germline V gene encodes CDR1 SGDLS and CDR2 YYNGEE. The CDR3 spans 15 residues. The CDR3 sequence: CASSGTPGRTDTQYF. The CDR3 coding sequence is TGTGCCAGCAGCGGTACACCGGGACGCACAGATACGCAGTATTTT. The full variable domain, rest sourced from reference TRBV9 and TRBJ2-3, is DSGVTQTPKHLITATGQRVTLRCSPRSGDLSVYWYQQSLDQGLQFLIQYYNGEERAKGNILERFSAQQFPDLHSELNLSSLELGDSALYFCASSGTPGRTDTQYFGPGTRLTVL.

The chain combines TRBV30 with TRBJ2-5; maybe TRBD1 (5 bases). Germline V CDR1 and CDR2: GTSNPN, SVGIG (reference sequence). V was cut by 4 bases and J by 3 bases, with 15 bases left in between. CDR3 length: 14 residues. The CDR3 protein is CAWKGLLFEETQYF. The CDR3 DNA is TGTGCCTGGAAGGGGCTTTTGTTTGAAGAGACCCAGTACTTC.

This clonotype was observed at least ten times. This sequence joins TRBV12-3 or TRBV12-4 and TRBJ2-3; D is uncertain. This CDR3 spans 12 amino acids. Trimming stripped 6 bases from V and 2 bases from J, with 6 bases between. The CDR3 coding sequence is TGTGCCAGCAGCGGAAACACAGATACGCAGTATTTT. It is translated as CASSGNTDTQYF.

This clonotype was counted between two and nine times. The V call is TRBV20-1, the J call TRBJ2-1, with D uncertain. Per the germline V gene, CDR1 is DFQATT and CDR2 is SNEGSKA (reference sequence). V was trimmed by 0 bases and J by 9 bases, leaving 12 bases between them. The CDR3 is 13 amino acids. Here the CDR3 reads CSARDGRGGEQFF. In DNA form, the CDR3 reads TGCAGTGCTAGAGACGGACGCGGCGGTGAGCAGTTCTTC.

This clonotype was picked up many times. The chain recombines TRBV9 with TRBJ2-2; TRBD2 matches 7 bases. This CDR3 is built from 14 residues. Trimming took 2 bases from V and 7 from J; bases not matched to a gene: 5. Germline assignment: CDR1 SGDLS and CDR2 YYNGEE. Written as DNA, the CDR3 is TGTGCCAGCAGCGTTGGACTAGACGGCGGGGAGCTGTTTTTT. Translation gives CASSVGLDGGELFF.

The rearrangement joins TRBV25-1 to TRBJ2-7; 10 positions agree with TRBD1. Germline CDR1 is MGHDK and CDR2 is SYGVNS. Losses at the gene ends were 1 base for V and 5 bases for J; bases not matched to a gene: 14. This CDR3 is 18 amino acids long. CDR3 DNA sequence: TGTGCCAGCAGTGAATTCTTTTATCTAGGACAGGGGGGGGACGAGCAGTACTTC. This gives the protein CASSEFFYLGQGGDEQYF.

At least ten counts were recorded for this clonotype. V usage is TRBV5-1 and J usage is TRBJ1-4; D not resolved. The CDR3 runs to 14 residues. Germline V gene sequence: CDR1 SGHRS, CDR2 YFSETQ. V gave up 4 bases and J gave up 8 bases, with 15 bases separating them. Written as DNA, the CDR3 is TGCGCCAGCAGCCCCGGGTCGTCCGTCGAAAAACTGTTTTTT. This translates into CASSPGSSVEKLFF.

This clonotype was seen ten or more times. This chain links TRBV6-1 with TRBJ1-1; D is possibly TRBD1 (6 bases). CDR3 length equals 11 residues. The germline V gene encodes CDR1 MNHNS and CDR2 SASEGT. V shed 6 bases and J shed 5 bases, with 7 bases lying between them. CDR3: CASRQGTEAFF. In nucleotides, the CDR3 is TGTGCCAGCAGGCAGGGGACTGAAGCTTTCTTT.

In its sample, this clonotype was seen a few times. The chain combines TRBV7-2 with TRBJ2-7; 16 bases are a match to TRBD2. CDR1 SGHTA and CDR2 FQGNSA come from the germline V gene. This CDR3 region has 18 residues. V was clipped by 2 bases and J by 6 bases; unmatched bases: 10. CDR3 DNA: TGTGCCAGCAGCTTACCGGGACTAGCGGGAGGGCCGGGATCCGAGCAGTACTTC. Protein sequence: CASSLPGLAGGPGSEQYF.

This chain connects TRBV6-4 to TRBJ2-2; D is uncertain. The CDR3 contains 14 residues. V was cut by 0 bases and J by 2 bases, with 4 bases left in between. Germline CDR1 is MRHNA and CDR2 is SNTAGT. The CDR3 here is CASSDSTNTGELFF. DNA of the CDR3: TGTGCCAGCAGTGACTCCACCAACACCGGGGAGCTGTTTTTT.

The rearrangement links TRBV7-2 to TRBJ2-7, with D uncertain. The CDR3 has 15 residues. CDR1 and CDR2 from the germline V gene are SGHTA and FQGNSA. V lost 5 bases to trimming and J lost 5 bases, with 19 bases between them. The CDR3 is CASSTYRQVGNEQYF. The CDR3 bases are TGTGCCAGCAGCACGTATCGGCAGGTTGGAAACGAGCAGTACTTC.

In the case of this clonotype: A junction end diverges from the germline sequence, so it may reflect a read error. This rearrangement joins TRBV7-7 to TRBJ2-7; D might be TRBD1 (6 bases). Germline-derived CDR1 and CDR2 are SSHAT and FNYEAQ (reference sequence). The CDR3 spans 13 residues. DNA for the CDR3: TGTGCTAGCAGCGTAGGGACACAGTACGAGCAGTACTTC. Protein: CASSVGTQYEQYF.

The chain combines TRBV9 with TRBJ2-1; 7 nucleotides match TRBD1. V was pared by 4 bases and J by 0 bases, with 16 bases of the junction left unmatched. The CDR3 contains 19 residues. Germline V CDR1 and CDR2: SGDLS, YYNGEE. The CDR3 bases are TGTGCCAGCAGCTCCCCCCGGACCGGGACAGCGAGCTCCTACAATGAGCAGTTCTTC. This codes for CASSSPRTGTASSYNEQFF.

This clonotype was seen only a few times. The chain combines TRBV4-1 with TRBJ1-4; D is undetermined. The CDR3 consists of 14 residues. Germline CDR1 and CDR2: MGHRA and YSYEKL. Trimming took 1 base from V and 6 from J, leaving 9 bases between them. The CDR3 spells CASSQVGGDEKLFF. CDR3 DNA: TGCGCCAGCAGCCAAGTAGGAGGAGATGAAAAACTGTTTTTT.

The table lists this clonotype with a few counts. The rearrangement links TRBV15 to TRBJ2-5; TRBD1 is a possible D gene (5 bases). This CDR3 contains 15 residues. V was shortened by 1 base and J by 2 bases, with 11 bases between the two germline ends. Looked up from germline, CDR1 is LNHNV and CDR2 is YYDKDF (reference sequence). The CDR3 DNA is TGTGCCACCAGCAGAGTAGGGGTTCTTCAAGAGACCCAGTACTTC. It codes for CATSRVGVLQETQYF.

This clonotype appeared a few times. This chain uses TRBV10-3 with TRBJ2-1; D unclear. V shed 6 bases and J shed 10 bases, with 10 bases lying between them. Per germline, CDR1 ENHRY and CDR2 SYGVKD. The CDR3 loop spans 11 amino acids. CDR3 in amino acids: CAISSVEEQFF. The CDR3 nucleotides read TGTGCCATCAGCTCGGTGGAGGAGCAGTTCTTC.

A few counts support this clonotype. The chain links TRBV5-1 to TRBJ2-5; the match to TRBD1 covers 10 bases. The germline gives CDR1 SGHRS, CDR2 YFSETQ. This CDR3 is 16 amino acids long. V lost 0 bases and J lost 4; bases outside the gene matches: 6. CDR3 coding DNA: TGCGCCAGCAGCTTGGGGGCGACAGGGGGCCCAGAGACCCAGTACTTC. This codes for CASSLGATGGPETQYF.

V usage is TRBV5-1 and J usage is TRBJ2-1; TRBD2 agrees at 7 bases. The junction had 12 bases not matched to a gene; V was cut back by 4 bases and J by 2 bases. From germline, CDR1 is SGHRS and CDR2 YFSETQ. CDR3 length: 17 amino acids. The CDR3 nucleotides are TGCGCCAGCAGCCCGGGTGGGGGGGGTTTTACCTACAATGAGCAGTTCTTC. Its protein product is CASSPGGGGFTYNEQFF.

This clonotype has only a few counts. The chain uses TRBV7-9 and TRBJ2-1; 7 nucleotides agree with TRBD1. J gave up 4 bases and V 2 bases, and 8 bases lay outside the gene matches. Germline CDR1 is SEHNR and CDR2 is FQNEAQ (reference sequence). The CDR3 is 16 amino acids. CDR3 sequence (DNA): TGTGCCAGCAGCTTATTGACAGGGTTGAGGTACAATGAGCAGTTCTTC. Its translation: CASSLLTGLRYNEQFF.